These 27 T cell receptor beta chains were all obtained from the same sample, sequenced in a study of control samples from healthy donors and cancer patients. Data came from immunoSEQ multiplex PCR; TCRdb stores just in-frame clones and leaves some out. This table holds about 130,000 clones, around 92% found once. The sample consisted of blood. These receptors were collected from a woman aged 45-59 years in good health.

The V gene is TRBV5-8, the J gene TRBJ1-4, with 9 bases matching TRBD1. The CDR3 is made up of 13 amino acids. After removal of 9 bases from V and 8 bases from J, the junction contained 8 bases not matched to a gene. Germline V CDR1 and CDR2: SGHTS, YDEGEE. The CDR3 is CANKRTGDEKLFF. The CDR3 coding sequence is TGTGCCAATAAACGGACAGGGGACGAAAAACTGTTTTTT.

V is TRBV20-1 and J is TRBJ1-2; no clear D gene. The germline V gene has CDR1 DFQATT and CDR2 SNEGSKA (reference sequence). Deletions cut 3 bases from V and 4 bases from J, with 12 bases between. The CDR3 has 13 residues. The chain's CDR3 is CSASSRVSYGYTF. The CDR3 nucleotides are TGCAGTGCTAGTTCAAGAGTCTCCTATGGCTACACCTTC.

The chain uses TRBV10-3 and TRBJ2-5; D call uncertain. The CDR3 spans 11 residues. From germline, CDR1 is ENHRY and CDR2 SYGVKD. Trimming shortened V by 2 bases and J by 5 bases, and 3 bases separated the two germline ends. This chain's CDR3 is CAISEQETQYF. The CDR3 nucleotides read TGTGCCATCAGTGAGCAGGAGACCCAGTACTTC.

There are a few counts of this clone. The J gene is TRBJ1-5, the V gene TRBV2; D is perhaps TRBD1 (6 bases). Trimming cost V 6 bases and J 4 bases, with 10 bases left between them. The germline V gene encodes CDR1 SNHLY and CDR2 FYNNEI. CDR3 length: 13 amino acids. CDR3 nucleotide sequence: TGTGCCAGCAGGTCCACAGGGAATCAGCCCCAGCATTTT. This translates into CASRSTGNQPQHF.

The CDR3 region has the DNA TGCGCCAGCAGCCTCGGACGGGTGAACACTGAAGCTTTCTTT. Protein: CASSLGRVNTEAFF. This chain joins TRBV5-1 and TRBJ1-1; no definite D call. Germline CDR1 is SGHRS and CDR2 is YFSETQ. The CDR3 spans 14 residues. Trimming stripped 4 bases from V and 0 bases from J, with 10 bases between.

J is TRBJ2-7 and V is TRBV29-1, with D perhaps TRBD1 (5 bases). The CDR3 length is 14 residues. CDR1 and CDR2 (germline): SQVTM, ANQGSEA. V was trimmed by 5 bases and J by 5 bases, leaving 19 bases between them. CDR3 DNA: TGCAGCGTTTCAGGGTCAGTCAGGCTCCACGAGCAGTACTTC. Translating gives CSVSGSVRLHEQYF.

This chain joins TRBV6-5 and TRBJ1-1; D unresolved. CDR1 MNHEY and CDR2 SVGAGI come from the germline V gene. V lost 8 bases and J lost 7, with 14 bases in between. The CDR3 runs to 12 residues. The CDR3 spells CASGLFSGEAFF. CDR3 bases: TGTGCCAGCGGGCTTTTTTCGGGTGAAGCTTTCTTT.

A few counts support this clone. J is TRBJ1-1 and V is TRBV18, with D uncertain. Germline V CDR1 and CDR2: KGHSH, LQKENI. The CDR3 is 16 amino acids. V lost 3 bases to trimming and J lost 0 bases, with 14 bases between them. The chain's CDR3 is CASSPSLGSLNTEAFF. CDR3 coding DNA: TGTGCCAGCTCACCCAGCTTGGGTTCCCTGAACACTGAAGCTTTCTTT.

DNA of the CDR3: TGTGCCAGCACCATAGGCGCGGGATCCACCTACGAGCAGTACTTC. It specifies CASTIGAGSTYEQYF. This chain joins TRBV2 and TRBJ2-7, with D perhaps TRBD2 (6 bases). The CDR3 loop spans 15 amino acids. Germline V gives CDR1 SNHLY, CDR2 FYNNEI. Trimming removed 7 bases from V and 2 bases from J, with 18 bases in between.

The gene calls are TRBV6-5 and TRBJ1-5, with 8 nucleotides matching TRBD1. The J segment lost 6 bases and the V segment lost 6 bases, leaving 10 bases of the junction unmatched. Looked up from germline, CDR1 is MNHEY and CDR2 is SVGAGI. The length of the CDR3 is 15 residues. CDR3 coding DNA: TGTGCCAGCAGGCTCGGACAGGGAGAAGGTCAGCCCCAGCATTTT. It specifies CASRLGQGEGQPQHF.

This chain connects TRBV19 to TRBJ1-1; 11 bases fit TRBD1. The germline V gene encodes CDR1 LNHDA and CDR2 SQIVND (reference sequence). V was clipped by 4 bases and J by 5 bases; unmatched bases: 9. The CDR3 runs to 16 residues. The CDR3 coding sequence is TGTGCCAGTAGTACGATATCGGACAGGGGGCGAACTGAAGCTTTCTTT. Translated, it gives CASSTISDRGRTEAFF.

This clone was recorded once. The chain is built from TRBV30 and TRBJ2-1; 8 bases agree with TRBD2. The V and J ends lost 0 bases and 16 bases, in that order; junction bases with no gene match: 14. CDR1 GTSNPN and CDR2 SVGIG come from the germline V gene (reference sequence). The CDR3 has 14 amino acids. The CDR3 protein is CAWSVESPGGRNFF. The CDR3 DNA reads as TGTGCCTGGAGTGTGGAGAGTCCGGGGGGGCGTAACTTCTTC. The whole variable domain, filled in from reference TRBV30 and TRBJ2-1, reads SQTIHQWPATLVQPVGSPLSLECTVEGTSNPNLYWYRQAAGRGLQLLFYSVGIGQISSEVPQNLSASRPQDRQFILSSKKLLLSDSGFYLCAWSVESPGGRNFFGPGTRLTVL.

The V gene is TRBV7-8, the J gene TRBJ1-1, with 9 bases that match TRBD1. Germline assignment: CDR1 SGHVS and CDR2 FQNEAQ. The CDR3 loop spans 15 amino acids. Trimming cost V 1 base and J 8 bases; bases outside gene matches: 8. The CDR3 protein is CASSLENRGLGEAFF. For the CDR3, the DNA is TGTGCCAGCAGCTTAGAGAACAGGGGGCTTGGGGAAGCTTTCTTT.

The V gene is TRBV19, the J gene TRBJ1-2; D is unclear. There are 12 residues in the CDR3. Germline values: CDR1 LNHDA, CDR2 SQIVND (reference sequence). V lost 3 bases, J lost 11 bases, and 13 bases lay in between. This CDR3 is CASSIRRHSYTF. CDR3 in DNA: TGTGCCAGTAGTATTAGGAGACATAGTTACACCTTC.

V is TRBV10-2 and J is TRBJ2-5, with D perhaps TRBD2 (5 bases). This CDR3 is built from 15 residues. In germline, CDR1 is WSHSY, CDR2 SAAADI. Trimming took off 4 bases at V and 4 bases at J, with 16 bases between the two ends. This CDR3 reads CASSARDLTRETQYF. The CDR3 DNA follows: TGCGCCAGCAGTGCTCGGGATTTGACAAGAGAGACCCAGTACTTC.

This chain joins TRBV19 and TRBJ1-5; no firm D call. V lost 3 bases to trimming and J lost 2 bases, with 8 bases between them. Germline CDR1 and CDR2: LNHDA and SQIVND (reference sequence). This CDR3 has 14 residues. The DNA of the CDR3 is TGTGCCAGTAGTATTAGACCTGGCAATCAGCCCCAGCATTTT. It encodes CASSIRPGNQPQHF.

The chain has TRBV6-6 and TRBJ2-1, with 9 bases fitting TRBD1. The junction had 5 bases not matched to a gene; V was cut back by 10 bases and J by 4 bases. The germline V gene has CDR1 MNHNY and CDR2 SVGAGI (reference sequence). The CDR3 is made up of 13 amino acids. The CDR3 sequence is CAIGQGRYNEQFF. CDR3 coding DNA: TGTGCCATCGGACAGGGGAGGTACAATGAGCAGTTCTTC.

CDR3 protein: CASSTTGTSGYNEQFF. The CDR3 nucleotides read TGTGCCAGCAGCACAACCGGGACTAGCGGTTACAATGAGCAGTTCTTC. J is TRBJ2-1 and V is TRBV7-6, with TRBD2 matching 11 bases. Germline V gene data show CDR1 as SGHVS and CDR2 as FNYEAQ. V trimming: 5 bases; J trimming: 4 bases; junction bases outside the gene matches: 7. The CDR3 extends over 16 amino acids.

The chain uses TRBV7-9 and TRBJ1-2; 7 nucleotides line up with TRBD1. Germline values: CDR1 SEHNR, CDR2 FQNEAQ (reference sequence). The V segment lost 1 base and the J segment 3 bases; nucleotides outside the gene matches: 8. This CDR3 is built from 16 residues. CDR3: CASSLGYEQGYYGYTF. As DNA, the CDR3 is TGTGCCAGCAGCTTAGGGTACGAACAGGGGTACTATGGCTACACCTTC. Full variable domain (remainder filled in from reference TRBV7-9 and TRBJ1-2): DTGVSQNPRHKITKRGQNVTFRCDPISEHNRLYWYRQTLGQGPEFLTYFQNEAQLEKSRLLSDRFSAERPKGSFSTLEIQRTEQGDSAMYLCASSLGYEQGYYGYTFGSGTRLTVV.

The V call is TRBV30, the J call TRBJ1-6; a weak D match, TRBD1 (6 bases). Per germline, CDR1 GTSNPN and CDR2 SVGIG (reference sequence). CDR3 length equals 15 residues. V was pared by 4 bases and J by 7 bases, with 17 bases between. The CDR3 protein is CAWTSDTGLNSPLHF. In nucleotides, the CDR3 is TGTGCCTGGACGTCCGATACAGGGTTAAATTCACCCCTCCACTTT.

Comment on this clone: A read error may account for a junction end that differs from germline. V usage is TRBV5-6 and J usage is TRBJ1-2; 10 nucleotides match TRBD1. Germline CDR1 is SGHDT and CDR2 is YYEEEE. The CDR3 runs 14 residues. The CDR3, as DNA: TGTGCCAGCAGCCTACCGGACAGGGGGTATGGCCACACCTTC. Its protein product is CASSLPDRGYGHTF.

The genes are TRBV2 and TRBJ2-2; 15 nucleotides agree with TRBD2. This CDR3 spans 17 amino acids. From germline, CDR1 is SNHLY and CDR2 FYNNEI. V dropped 7 bases and J dropped 7; count of bases not matched to a gene: 10. CDR3 coding DNA: TGTGCCAGCAAGGCCGGACTAGCGGGGGGGCGGCACGGGGAGCTGTTTTTT. Amino acids: CASKAGLAGGRHGELFF.

The chain has TRBV4-2 and TRBJ2-3; no definite D call. V was shortened by 0 bases and J by 5 bases, with 9 bases between the two germline ends. The CDR3 totals 14 residues. Germline V gene data show CDR1 as LGHNA and CDR2 as YNFKEQ. CDR3 nucleotides: TGTGCCAGCAGCCAAGAAGTCCTCTTAGATACGCAGTATTTT. Amino acids: CASSQEVLLDTQYF.

V gene TRBV7-8 combines with J gene TRBJ2-2; D gene uncertain. Trimming cost V 7 bases and J 0 bases, with 18 bases left between them. The CDR3 loop spans 17 amino acids. Germline loops: CDR1 SGHVS, CDR2 FQNEAQ. The CDR3 DNA reads TGTGCCAGCACCCTTCTCGGGCCCGATTCGAACACCGGGGAGCTGTTTTTT. This sequence encodes CASTLLGPDSNTGELFF.

The V call is TRBV3-1 (or the pseudogene TRBV3-2), the J call TRBJ1-3; D gene uncertain. The CDR3 runs 16 residues. Deletions cut 0 bases from V and 0 bases from J, with 9 bases between. Germline values: CDR1 LGHDT, CDR2 YNNKEL (reference sequence). The CDR3 DNA is TGTGCCAGCAGCCAAGAGTCAGGCAACTCTGGAAACACCATATATTTT. Residues: CASSQESGNSGNTIYF.

The genes are TRBV18 and TRBJ1-1; D is unclear. The CDR3 totals 13 residues. Between the trimmed V and J ends, which lost 1 base and 2 bases, there was a span of 5 bases. The germline V gene has CDR1 KGHSH and CDR2 LQKENI. CDR3 loop: CASSPQVNTEAFF. The DNA for the CDR3 is TGTGCCAGCTCACCACAGGTTAACACTGAAGCTTTCTTT.

As regards this clone: The junction differs from germline at one of its ends, possibly a read error. V gene TRBV15 combines with J gene TRBJ2-5; 8 bases are a match to TRBD1. The CDR3 totals 14 residues. Per the germline V gene, CDR1 is LNHNV and CDR2 is YYDKDF (reference sequence). DNA for the CDR3: TGTGCCACCAGCAGAGACAGGACAGGGATGGTCTACGACTTC. This encodes CATSRDRTGMVYDF.